The clone carrying this T cell receptor (beta chain) was counted between two and nine times. The data were obtained in a study of blood T cell repertoires in COVID-19. The data were produced by immunoSEQ multiplex PCR, yet TCRdb's version contains in-frame clones alone and is incomplete. The profile covers 250,000 to 300,000 clones, with 81% appearing a single time and roughly 2.9% taken by the ten largest. The CDR3 contains 13 residues. J lost 2 bases, V lost 6 bases, and 2 bases had no gene match. Germline V gene sequence: CDR1 MNHNS, CDR2 SASEGT. This clonotype was sampled from a woman aged 55-70 years with active or convalescent COVID-19. The sequencing input was peripheral blood. J is TRBJ2-5 and V is TRBV6-1; TRBD2 matches at 8 bases. The CDR3 loop is CASSPGGQETQYF. CDR3 sequence (DNA): TGTGCCAGCAGCCCGGGGGGGCAAGAGACCCAGTACTTC.